This TCR beta chain was recovered during a study of Graves' ophthalmopathy and Graves' hyperthyroidism. CDR3 length: 11 residues. In germline, CDR1 is SQVTM, CDR2 ANQGSEA. The sequenced template was RNA, covering the TCR beta CDR3 region. RT-PCR in the first round used HTBI primers; a second-round multiplex PCR followed. TCRdb recomputed calls from the multiplex PCR reads with MiXCR, one row per CDR3 protein. The sample has 450,000 to 600,000 distinct CDR3 sequences, under 45% seen once. The chain is built from TRBV29-1 and TRBJ2-5, with D hard to call. The sample comprised peripheral blood or thyroid tissue (not recorded which). This clonotype originated in an adult man with Graves' hyperthyroidism. The CDR3 loop reads CSYVPQETQYF. CDR3 bases: TGCAGTTACGTCCCCCAAGAGACCCAGTACTTC.